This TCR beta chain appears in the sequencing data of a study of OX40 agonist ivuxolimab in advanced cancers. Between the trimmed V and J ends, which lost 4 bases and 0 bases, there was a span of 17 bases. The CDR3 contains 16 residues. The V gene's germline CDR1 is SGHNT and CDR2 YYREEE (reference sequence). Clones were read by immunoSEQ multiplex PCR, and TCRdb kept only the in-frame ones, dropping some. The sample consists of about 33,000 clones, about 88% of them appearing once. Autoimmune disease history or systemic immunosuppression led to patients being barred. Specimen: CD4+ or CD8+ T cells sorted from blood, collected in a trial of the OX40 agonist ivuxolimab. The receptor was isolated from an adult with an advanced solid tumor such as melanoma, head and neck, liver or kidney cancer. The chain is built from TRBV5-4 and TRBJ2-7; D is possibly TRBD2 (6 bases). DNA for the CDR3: TGTGCCAGCAGCCTCTGGGGGGACTGGAGCTCCTACGAGCAGTACTTC. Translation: CASSLWGDWSSYEQYF.